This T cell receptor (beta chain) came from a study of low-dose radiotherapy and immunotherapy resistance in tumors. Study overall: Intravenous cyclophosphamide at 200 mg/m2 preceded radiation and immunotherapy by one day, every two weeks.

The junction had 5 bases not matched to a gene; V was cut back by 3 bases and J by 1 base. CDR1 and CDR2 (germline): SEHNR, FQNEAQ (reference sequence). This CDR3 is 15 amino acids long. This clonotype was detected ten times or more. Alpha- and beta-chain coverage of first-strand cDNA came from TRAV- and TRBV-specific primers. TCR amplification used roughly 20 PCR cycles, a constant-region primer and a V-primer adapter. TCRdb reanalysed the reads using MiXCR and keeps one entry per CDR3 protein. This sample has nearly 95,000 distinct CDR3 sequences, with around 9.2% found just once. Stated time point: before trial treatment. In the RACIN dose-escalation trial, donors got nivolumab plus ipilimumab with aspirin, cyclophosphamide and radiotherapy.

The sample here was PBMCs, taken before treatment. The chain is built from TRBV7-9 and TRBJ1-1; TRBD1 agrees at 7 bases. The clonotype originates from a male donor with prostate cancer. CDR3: CASSFFRDRNTEAFF. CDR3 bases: TGTGCCAGCAGCTTTTTCCGGGACAGGAACACTGAAGCTTTCTTT.